Presented here are 21 T cell receptor beta chains from one specimen sequenced in a study of blood T cell repertoires in COVID-19. Measured with immunoSEQ multiplex PCR; TCRdb has only the in-frame clones, and not every one. Among 350,000 to 450,000 clones listed, approximately 90% were seen once. The sample comprised PBMCs or T cells enriched from blood (not recorded which). The receptors originated from a woman aged 18 to 35 who had been exposed to COVID-19.

The chain carries TRBV25-1 and TRBJ1-5, with TRBD1 matching over 9 bases. J gave up 5 bases and V 2 bases, and 13 bases lay outside the gene matches. The CDR3 is made up of 18 amino acids. From germline, CDR1 is MGHDK and CDR2 SYGVNS. CDR3 sequence (DNA): TGTGCCAGCAGTGAAGAAGACAGGGGGAAAGCTGGGGATCAGCCCCAGCATTTT. It specifies CASSEEDRGKAGDQPQHF.

V usage is TRBV9 and J usage is TRBJ2-7; TRBD2 is a possible D gene (5 bases). Germline CDR1 and CDR2: SGDLS and YYNGEE. V lost 0 bases, J lost 1 base, and 11 bases lay in between. This CDR3 region has 15 residues. CDR3 nucleotide sequence: TGTGCCAGCAGCGTAGGCGGGTTACAGTCCTACGAGCAGTACTTC. Its protein product is CASSVGGLQSYEQYF.

The rearrangement joins TRBV3-1 (or the pseudogene TRBV3-2) to TRBJ1-3; 8 nucleotides agree with TRBD1. Germline V gives CDR1 LGHDT, CDR2 YNNKEL (reference sequence). V lost 6 bases to trimming and J lost 5 bases; unmatched junction nucleotides: 9. The CDR3 is made up of 15 amino acids. CDR3 loop: CASRTTGEGRNTIYF. The CDR3 coding sequence is TGTGCCAGCAGGACGACAGGGGAGGGCAGAAACACCATATATTTT.

Worth noting for this clone: The same CDR3 arises from other DNA sequences in this sample as well. The rearrangement links TRBV7-2 to TRBJ2-1, with a tentative D call TRBD2 (6 bases). Germline values: CDR1 SGHTA, CDR2 FQGNSA. The CDR3 is 15 residues long. Trimming took 2 bases from V and 2 from J, leaving 10 bases between them. The CDR3: CASSLLAGPYNEQFF. DNA for the CDR3: TGTGCCAGCAGCTTATTGGCGGGACCCTACAATGAGCAGTTCTTC. Full variable domain (remainder filled in from reference TRBV7-2 and TRBJ2-1): GAGVSQSPSNKVTEKGKDVELRCDPISGHTALYWYRQSLGQGLEFLIYFQGNSAPDKSGLPSDRFSAERTGGSVSTLTIQRTQQEDSAVYLCASSLLAGPYNEQFFGPGTRLTVL.

V and J are TRBV24-1 and TRBJ2-1; TRBD2 aligns across 9 bases. The CDR3 length is 14 residues. The V and J ends lost 9 bases and 6 bases, in that order; junction bases with no gene match: 8. Germline V gene data show CDR1 as KGHDR and CDR2 as SFDVKD. The CDR3 here is CATSVRGLANEQFF. The CDR3 DNA is TGTGCCACCTCTGTTCGGGGACTAGCCAATGAGCAGTTCTTC.

This clone was counted only a few times. The rearrangement links TRBV7-2 to TRBJ2-1; D perhaps matches TRBD1 (5 bases). Deletions cut 0 bases from V and 6 bases from J, with 12 bases between. Germline V gives CDR1 SGHTA, CDR2 FQGNSA. The CDR3 covers 15 residues. CDR3 DNA sequence: TGTGCCAGCAGCTTAGCTCCAAGGGGATCCAATGAGCAGTTCTTC. It is translated as CASSLAPRGSNEQFF.

The V gene is TRBV27, the J gene TRBJ2-1; maybe TRBD2 (6 bases). The germline V and J ends were trimmed by 3 bases and 4 bases, with 10 bases remaining between them. Germline values: CDR1 MNHEY, CDR2 SMNVEV (reference sequence). CDR3 length equals 14 residues. Here the CDR3 DNA reads TGTGCCAGCAGTTTCATTGGGGGGTACAATGAGCAGTTCTTC. It codes for CASSFIGGYNEQFF.

This clone was picked up one time. The J gene is TRBJ2-7, the V gene TRBV18; TRBD2 matches at 8 bases. CDR1 KGHSH and CDR2 LQKENI come from the germline V gene. This CDR3 has 15 amino acids. J lost 5 bases, V lost 6 bases, and 12 bases had no gene match. The CDR3 bases are TGTGCCAGCTCCGATGTGGCCAGCGGGAGCCACGAGCAGTACTTC. It yields the protein CASSDVASGSHEQYF.

V usage is TRBV19 and J usage is TRBJ2-6, with 8 bases that match TRBD1. Germline V CDR1 and CDR2: LNHDA, SQIVND (reference sequence). Trimming removed 4 bases from V and 2 bases from J; junction bases left unmatched: 4. The CDR3 loop spans 16 amino acids. Written as DNA, the CDR3 is TGTGCCAGTAGTAGCCTACAGGGGGCTGGGGCCAACGTCCTGACTTTC. Translated: CASSSLQGAGANVLTF.

The chain employs TRBV5-6 and TRBJ1-2; D is possibly TRBD1 (6 bases). The CDR3 is made up of 15 amino acids. The germline gives CDR1 SGHDT, CDR2 YYEEEE. Trimming removed 4 bases at V and 2 bases at J, with 15 bases between. Here the CDR3 DNA reads TGTGCCAGCAGCCTTCCCCACAGGGACAACTATGGCTACACCTTC. This sequence encodes CASSLPHRDNYGYTF.

The chain has TRBV6-5 and TRBJ2-3; D not resolved. The CDR3 has 15 amino acids. Between the trimmed V and J ends, which lost 0 bases and 3 bases, there was a span of 10 bases. Germline CDR1 is MNHEY and CDR2 is SVGAGI. This chain's CDR3 is CASSYSGHSTDTQYF. CDR3 in DNA: TGTGCCAGCAGTTACTCTGGGCATTCGACAGATACGCAGTATTTT.

The V gene is TRBV4-1, the J gene TRBJ2-1; the D gene is possibly TRBD2 (5 bases). The CDR3 is made up of 13 amino acids. CDR1 and CDR2 from the germline V gene are MGHRA and YSYEKL. Trimming took off 3 bases at V and 8 bases at J, with 11 bases between the two ends. The CDR3 nucleotides are TGCGCCAGCAGCCAGGAACTAGTGGATGAGCAGTTCTTC. It codes for CASSQELVDEQFF.

The chain uses TRBV9 and TRBJ1-6; D possibly corresponds to TRBD1 (6 bases). The V end was cut by 7 bases, the J end by 10 bases, with 18 bases between. The CDR3 is 14 amino acids. Germline V gene lookup returns CDR1 SGDLS and CDR2 YYNGEE. CDR3 amino acids: CASSLGQGISPLHF. The DNA of the CDR3 is TGTGCCAGCTCCCTAGGGCAGGGGATCTCACCCCTCCACTTT.

The genes are TRBV7-2 and TRBJ1-1, with D perhaps TRBD1 (6 bases). This CDR3 has 13 amino acids. The V and J ends lost 4 bases and 1 base respectively, with 7 bases between them. The germline V gene has CDR1 SGHTA and CDR2 FQGNSA. The DNA of the CDR3 is TGTGCCAGCAGCTCGGACAGGAACACTGAAGCTTTCTTT. Its translation: CASSSDRNTEAFF.

The sample holds one count of this clone. CDR3 DNA: TGCGCCAGCAGCGATGGACTAGCGGGGGGCCCAACTCCTACCGGGGAGCTGTTTTTT. Its protein product is CASSDGLAGGPTPTGELFF. The chain couples TRBV5-1 to TRBJ2-2; 14 bases are shared with TRBD2. Germline loops: CDR1 SGHRS, CDR2 YFSETQ. The CDR3 is 19 amino acids. Germline trimming cut 4 bases from V and 5 bases from J; bases unmatched to any gene: 13.

The chain is built from TRBV7-5 and TRBJ2-4; the table's D call, TRBD1, was not checked against the DNA. TRBV7-5 is a documented pseudogene. The CDR3 is 18 amino acids. This CDR3 reads CARSLRGRWVGPKNIQYF. Written as DNA, the CDR3 is TGTGCCAGAAGCTTAAGGGGCCGGTGGGTAGGGCCCAAAAACATTCAGTACTTC.

The CDR3 loop is CASAITDGPNYGYTF. DNA of the CDR3: TGTGCCAGCGCCATAACAGACGGCCCTAACTATGGCTACACCTTC. The chain recombines TRBV25-1 with TRBJ1-2; the D is unclear. The CDR3 is 15 residues long. With 8 bases removed from V and 0 bases from J, the gap between germline ends came to 16 bases. The V gene's germline CDR1 is MGHDK and CDR2 SYGVNS.

This clone has only a few counts. The rearrangement joins TRBV30 to TRBJ2-5, with D perhaps matching TRBD1 (5 bases). Germline V lookup: CDR1 GTSNPN, CDR2 SVGIG (reference sequence). Trimming left V 3 bases short and J 7 bases short, with 15 bases between. The CDR3 contains 13 residues. The CDR3, as DNA: TGTGCCTGGAGCGAAGGGGAAGTTTGGACCCAGTACTTC. Amino acids: CAWSEGEVWTQYF.

This chain links TRBV29-1 with TRBJ1-1, with TRBD1 matching 7 bases. Germline V CDR1 and CDR2: SQVTM, ANQGSEA. The CDR3 is made up of 14 amino acids. Germline trimming cut 2 bases from V and 5 bases from J; bases unmatched to any gene: 8. The chain's CDR3 is CSVERGRGSTEAFF. DNA of the CDR3: TGCAGCGTTGAACGGGGCAGGGGGTCGACTGAAGCTTTCTTT.

The V call is TRBV29-1, the J call TRBJ2-1; 7 bases agree with TRBD2. CDR3 length: 14 residues. CDR1 is SQVTM and CDR2 is ANQGSEA in the germline V gene. The trim removed 1 base at V and 7 bases at J, leaving 7 bases unmatched. CDR3 coding DNA: TGCAGCGTTGAAGGGGGGGAGGGTGGAAATGAGCAGTTCTTC. Amino acid sequence: CSVEGGEGGNEQFF.

This chain joins TRBV30 and TRBJ1-2; no firm D call. Trimming pared 0 bases from V and 4 bases from J, leaving 12 bases between. The CDR3 loop spans 14 amino acids. Looked up from germline, CDR1 is GTSNPN and CDR2 is SVGIG (reference sequence). In DNA, the CDR3 is TGTGCCTGGAGTGTACAGTCAGCCCGCTATGGCTACACCTTC. Translated: CAWSVQSARYGYTF.